This TCR beta chain was identified during a study of T cell changes during pregnancy in multiple sclerosis. The table came from immunoSEQ multiplex PCR; TCRdb's copy has only in-frame clones and leaves some out. The sample lists over 45,000 clones, around nine tenths occurring once. The V segment lost 4 bases and the J segment 4 bases; nucleotides outside the gene matches: 6. Looked up from germline, CDR1 is SGHNT and CDR2 is YYREEE (reference sequence). CDR3 size: 15 residues. The V call is TRBV5-4, the J call TRBJ1-4; 8 positions agree with TRBD1. The source of this sequence is a female donor in good health, enrolled as a control in a pregnancy study. Here the sequenced sample was peripheral blood, taken in the first trimester of pregnancy. The CDR3 nucleotides read TGTGCCAGCAGCATAGGACAGGGTTTTAATGAAAAACTGTTTTTT. It encodes CASSIGQGFNEKLFF.